A selection of T cell receptor beta chains follows, all from one sample in a study of cytomegalovirus exposure and HLA in healthy donors. Measured with immunoSEQ multiplex PCR; TCRdb has only the in-frame clones, and not every one. Found here are some 66,000 clones, 97% of them singletons; the top ten hold roughly 1.5%. What was sequenced was PBMCs. The receptors were gathered from a woman aged 18-35 years in good health and CMV-seropositive. Each CDR3 is given with its conserved first and last residue. Fields, in order: J gene, D gene, V gene, CDR3 DNA, CDR3 protein. The D gene is left open where the match is weak.

TRBJ2-1,-,TRBV27,TGTGCCAGCAGTTTATCCGGGAATGAGCAGTTCTTC,CASSLSGNEQFF
TRBJ2-5,TRBD2,TRBV6-1,TGTGCCAGCAGTGAACTAGCGGGAGGGGAAGAGACCCAGTACTTC,CASSELAGGEETQYF
TRBJ1-1,TRBD1,TRBV28,TGTGCCAGCAGGGGGACAGGCCTGAACACTGAAGCTTTCTTT,CASRGTGLNTEAFF
TRBJ2-5,-,TRBV6-5,TGTGCCAGCAGTTCCCGTGAAGAGACCCAGTACTTC,CASSSREETQYF
TRBJ2-1,-,TRBV5-1,TGCGCCAGCAGCTTGGGTGGCGGGGCCATCTCCTACAATGAGCAGTTCTTC,CASSLGGGAISYNEQFF
TRBJ1-1,TRBD1,TRBV5-6,TGTGCCAGCAGCGCCAGGACAGGTTGGACTGAAGCTTTCTTT,CASSARTGWTEAFF
TRBJ2-7,TRBD2,TRBV6-1,TGTGCCAGCAGTGTCGGGACTAGCGGCTACGAGCAGTACTTC,CASSVGTSGYEQYF
TRBJ1-2,-,TRBV6-5,TGTGCCAGCAGTTACTCGACCAGGGAGGATGGCTACACCTTC,CASSYSTREDGYTF
TRBJ2-1,-,TRBV6-5,TGTGCCAGCAGTTACTCTCGCGTTTACAATGAGCAGTTCTTC,CASSYSRVYNEQFF
TRBJ2-1,-,TRBV28,TGTGCCAGCAGTTACAGGGATAATCTGCCAACAGGTGACAATGAGCAGTTCTTC,CASSYRDNLPTGDNEQFF